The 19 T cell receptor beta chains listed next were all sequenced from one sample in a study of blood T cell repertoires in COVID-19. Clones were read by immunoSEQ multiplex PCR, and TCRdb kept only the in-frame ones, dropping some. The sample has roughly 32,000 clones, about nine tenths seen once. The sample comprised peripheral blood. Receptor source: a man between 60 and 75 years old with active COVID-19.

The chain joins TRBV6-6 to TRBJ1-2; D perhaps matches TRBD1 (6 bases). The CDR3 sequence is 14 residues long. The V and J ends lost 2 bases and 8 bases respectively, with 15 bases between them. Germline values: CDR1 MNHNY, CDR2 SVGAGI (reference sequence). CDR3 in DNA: TGTGCCAGCAGTTACACGGGACATTGGAACGGCTACACCTTC. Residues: CASSYTGHWNGYTF.

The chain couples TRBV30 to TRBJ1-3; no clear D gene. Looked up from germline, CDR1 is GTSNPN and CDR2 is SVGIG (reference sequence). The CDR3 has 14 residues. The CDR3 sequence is CARAGGPEGNTIYF. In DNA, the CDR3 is TGTGCACGGGCGGGTGGGCCCGAGGGAAACACCATATATTTT. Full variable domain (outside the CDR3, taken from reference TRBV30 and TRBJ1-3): SQTIHQWPATLVQPVGSPLSLECTVEGTSNPNLYWYRQAAGRGLQLLFYSVGIGQISSEVPQNLSASRPQDRQFILSSKKLLLSDSGFYLCARAGGPEGNTIYFGEGSWLTVV.

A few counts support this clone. CDR3 region: CASSQGLAGETGELFF. CDR3 DNA sequence: TGTGCCAGTAGTCAGGGACTAGCGGGGGAAACCGGGGAGCTGTTTTTT. The chain has TRBV19 and TRBJ2-2, with TRBD2 matching over 14 bases. J was trimmed by 5 bases and V by 5 bases; bases with no gene match: 4. This CDR3 comprises 16 residues. From germline, CDR1 is LNHDA and CDR2 SQIVND (reference sequence).

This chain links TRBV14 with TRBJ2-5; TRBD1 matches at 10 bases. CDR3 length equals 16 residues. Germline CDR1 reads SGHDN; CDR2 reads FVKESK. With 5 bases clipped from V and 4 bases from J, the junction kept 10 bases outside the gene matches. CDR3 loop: CASSAPRTGGGETQYF. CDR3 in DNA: TGTGCCAGCAGCGCGCCGAGGACAGGGGGGGGAGAGACCCAGTACTTC. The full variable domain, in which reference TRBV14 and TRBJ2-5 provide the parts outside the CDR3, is EAGVTQFPSHSVIEKGQTVTLRCDPISGHDNLYWYRRVMGKEIKFLLHFVKESKQDESGMPNNRFLAERTGGTYSTLKVQPAELEDSGVYFCASSAPRTGGGETQYFGPGTRLLVL.

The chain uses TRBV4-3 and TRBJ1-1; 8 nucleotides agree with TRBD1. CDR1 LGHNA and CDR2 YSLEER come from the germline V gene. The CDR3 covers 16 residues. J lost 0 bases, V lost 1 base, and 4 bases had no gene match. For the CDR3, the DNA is TGCGCCAGCAGCCAAGGGGGGACAGGCTTGAACACTGAAGCTTTCTTT. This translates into CASSQGGTGLNTEAFF.

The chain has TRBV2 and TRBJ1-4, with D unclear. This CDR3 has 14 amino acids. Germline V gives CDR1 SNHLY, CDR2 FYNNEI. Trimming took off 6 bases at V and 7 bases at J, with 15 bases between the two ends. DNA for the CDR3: TGTGCCAGCAGGGGGTGGGGAGAGGTTGAAAAACTGTTTTTT. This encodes CASRGWGEVEKLFF.

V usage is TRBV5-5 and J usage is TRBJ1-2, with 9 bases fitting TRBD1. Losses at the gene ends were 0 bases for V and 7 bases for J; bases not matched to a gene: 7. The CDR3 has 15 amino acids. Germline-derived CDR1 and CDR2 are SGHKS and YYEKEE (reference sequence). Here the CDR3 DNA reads TGTGCCAGCAGCTTGGAGGGGACAGGGAGTAGTGGCTACACCTTC. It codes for CASSLEGTGSSGYTF.

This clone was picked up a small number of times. The CDR3 DNA reads TGTGCCAGTAGGATCTCGAGTGTCTCCTACAATGAGCAGTTCTTC. Translating gives CASRISSVSYNEQFF. The J gene is TRBJ2-1, the V gene TRBV19, with no clear D. V was pared by 6 bases and J by 0 bases, with 12 bases between. This CDR3 comprises 15 residues. CDR1 and CDR2 from the germline V gene are LNHDA and SQIVND (reference sequence).

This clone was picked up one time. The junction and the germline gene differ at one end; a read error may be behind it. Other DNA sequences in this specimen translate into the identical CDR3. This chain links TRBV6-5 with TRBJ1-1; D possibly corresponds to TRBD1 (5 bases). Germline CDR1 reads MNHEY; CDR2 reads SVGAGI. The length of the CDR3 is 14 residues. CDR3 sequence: CASSYGAPNTEAFF. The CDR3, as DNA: TGCGCCAGCAGTTACGGGGCACCGAACACTGAAGCTTTCTTT.

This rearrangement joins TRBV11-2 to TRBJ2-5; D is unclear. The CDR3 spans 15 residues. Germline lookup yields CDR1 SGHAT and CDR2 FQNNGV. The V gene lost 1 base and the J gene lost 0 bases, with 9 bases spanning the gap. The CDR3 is CASSLGFLYQETQYF. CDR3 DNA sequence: TGTGCCAGCAGCTTAGGTTTCCTGTACCAAGAGACCCAGTACTTC.

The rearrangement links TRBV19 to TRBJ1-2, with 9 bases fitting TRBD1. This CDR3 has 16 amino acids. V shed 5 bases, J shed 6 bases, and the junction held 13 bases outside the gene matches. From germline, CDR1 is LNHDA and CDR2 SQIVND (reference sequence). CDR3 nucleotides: TGTGCCAGTAGTCAGCCCGGGACAGGGTATCAAAATGGCTACACCTTC. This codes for CASSQPGTGYQNGYTF.

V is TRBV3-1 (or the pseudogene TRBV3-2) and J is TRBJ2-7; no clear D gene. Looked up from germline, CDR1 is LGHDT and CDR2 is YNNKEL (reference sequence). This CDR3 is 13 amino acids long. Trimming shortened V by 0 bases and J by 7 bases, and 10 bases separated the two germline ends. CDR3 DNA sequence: TGTGCCAGCAGCCAAGAACAGCCCAGGGAGCAGTACTTC. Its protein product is CASSQEQPREQYF.

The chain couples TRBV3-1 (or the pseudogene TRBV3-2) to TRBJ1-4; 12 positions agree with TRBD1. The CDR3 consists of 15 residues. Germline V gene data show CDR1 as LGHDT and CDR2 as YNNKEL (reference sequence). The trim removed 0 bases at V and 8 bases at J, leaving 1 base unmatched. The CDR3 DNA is TGTGCCAGCAGCCAAGATGGGACAGGGGGCGAAAAACTGTTTTTT. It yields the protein CASSQDGTGGEKLFF.

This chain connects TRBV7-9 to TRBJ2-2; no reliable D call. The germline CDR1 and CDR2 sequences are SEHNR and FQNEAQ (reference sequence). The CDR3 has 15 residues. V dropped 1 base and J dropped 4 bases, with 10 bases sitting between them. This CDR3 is CASSLGRATTGELFF. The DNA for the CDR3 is TGTGCCAGCAGCTTAGGACGAGCGACCACCGGGGAGCTGTTTTTT.

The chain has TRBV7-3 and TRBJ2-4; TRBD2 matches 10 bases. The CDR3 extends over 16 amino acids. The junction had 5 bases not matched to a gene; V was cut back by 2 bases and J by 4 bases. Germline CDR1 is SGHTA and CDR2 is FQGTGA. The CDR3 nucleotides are TGTGCCAGCAGCTTAGGTTCTAGCGGGGGTAAAAACATTCAGTACTTC. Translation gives CASSLGSSGGKNIQYF. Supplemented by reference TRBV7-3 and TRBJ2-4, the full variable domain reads GAGVSQTPSNKVTEKGKYVELRCDPISGHTALYWYRQSLGQGPEFLIYFQGTGAADDSGLPNDRFFAVRPEGSVSTLKIQRTERGDSAVYLCASSLGSSGGKNIQYFGAGTRLSVL.

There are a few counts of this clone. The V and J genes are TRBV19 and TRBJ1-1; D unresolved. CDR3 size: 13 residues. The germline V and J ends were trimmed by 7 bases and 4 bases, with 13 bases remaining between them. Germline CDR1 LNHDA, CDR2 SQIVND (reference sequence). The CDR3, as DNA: TGTGCCAGTAAAGGATTGAGGCGCACTGAAGCTTTCTTT. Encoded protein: CASKGLRRTEAFF.

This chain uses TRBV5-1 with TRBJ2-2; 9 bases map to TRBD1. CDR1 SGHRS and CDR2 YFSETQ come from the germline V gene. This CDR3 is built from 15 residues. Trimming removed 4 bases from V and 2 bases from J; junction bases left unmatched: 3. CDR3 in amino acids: CASSPDRGNTGELFF. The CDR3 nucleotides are TGCGCCAGCAGCCCGGACAGGGGTAACACCGGGGAGCTGTTTTTT. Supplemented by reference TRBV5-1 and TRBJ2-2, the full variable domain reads KAGVTQTPRYLIKTRGQQVTLSCSPISGHRSVSWYQQTPGQGLQFLFEYFSETQRNKGNFPGRFSGRQFSNSRSEMNVSTLELGDSALYLCASSPDRGNTGELFFGEGSRLTVL.

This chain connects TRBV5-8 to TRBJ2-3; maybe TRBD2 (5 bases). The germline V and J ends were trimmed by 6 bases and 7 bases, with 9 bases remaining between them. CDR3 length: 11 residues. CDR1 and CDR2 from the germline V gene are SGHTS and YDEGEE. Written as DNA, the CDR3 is TGTGCCAGCACCCGAGGGTATACGCAGTATTTT. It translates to CASTRGYTQYF.

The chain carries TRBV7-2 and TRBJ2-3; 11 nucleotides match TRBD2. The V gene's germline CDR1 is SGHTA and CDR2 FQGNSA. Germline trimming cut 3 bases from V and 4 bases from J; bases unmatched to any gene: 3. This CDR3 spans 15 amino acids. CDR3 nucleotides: TGTGCCAGCAGCTTGCTAGCGGGAGGTGCAGATACGCAGTATTTT. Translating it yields CASSLLAGGADTQYF. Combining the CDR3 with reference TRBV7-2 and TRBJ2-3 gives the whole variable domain GAGVSQSPSNKVTEKGKDVELRCDPISGHTALYWYRQSLGQGLEFLIYFQGNSAPDKSGLPSDRFSAERTGGSVSTLTIQRTQQEDSAVYLCASSLLAGGADTQYFGPGTRLTVL.